These 30 T cell receptor beta chains were sequenced from one sample in a study of OX40 agonist ivuxolimab in advanced cancers. Profiling relied on immunoSEQ multiplex PCR, and the TCRdb table lists in-frame clones only, not all of them. The sample has 65,000 to 85,000 clones, more than 90% seen once. The input for sequencing was CD4+ or CD8+ T cells sorted from blood, taken in a trial of the OX40 agonist ivuxolimab. These receptors all stem from an adult with an advanced solid tumor such as melanoma, head and neck, liver or kidney cancer.

The rearrangement joins TRBV30 to TRBJ1-1; maybe TRBD1 (5 bases). Germline V gene data show CDR1 as GTSNPN and CDR2 as SVGIG (reference sequence). The CDR3 runs to 14 residues. V gave up 2 bases and J gave up 1 base, with 11 bases separating them. The CDR3 DNA is TGTGCCTGGAGTCCGGACAACTGGAACACTGAAGCTTTCTTT. Translation: CAWSPDNWNTEAFF.

J is TRBJ1-3 and V is TRBV2, with 8 bases lining up with TRBD1. The V gene's germline CDR1 is SNHLY and CDR2 FYNNEI. The CDR3 is 14 residues long. After removal of 6 bases from V and 3 bases from J, the junction contained 4 bases not matched to a gene. The CDR3 is CASSGQGFGNTIYF. CDR3 in DNA: TGTGCCAGCAGCGGACAGGGCTTTGGAAACACCATATATTTT.

The chain links TRBV7-2 to TRBJ2-1; 10 bases map to TRBD2. The CDR3 consists of 15 residues. With 1 base clipped from V and 9 bases from J, the junction kept 6 bases outside the gene matches. Germline V lookup: CDR1 SGHTA, CDR2 FQGNSA. This chain's CDR3 is CASSLELAGDVEQFF. The CDR3 nucleotides read TGTGCCAGCAGCTTAGAGCTAGCGGGAGATGTTGAGCAGTTCTTC.

This clone was recorded only once. The J gene is TRBJ2-7, the V gene TRBV10-3; D call uncertain. The length of the CDR3 is 11 residues. Germline CDR1 reads ENHRY; CDR2 reads SYGVKD. V lost 6 bases, J lost 6 bases, and 9 bases lay in between. The CDR3, as DNA: TGTGCCATCAGCTCACAAACCGAGCAGTACTTC. It codes for CAISSQTEQYF.

The gene calls are TRBV18 and TRBJ2-5, with 11 nucleotides matching TRBD1. Germline assignment: CDR1 KGHSH and CDR2 LQKENI. V dropped 3 bases and J dropped 3; count of bases not matched to a gene: 6. The CDR3 length is 16 residues. In DNA, the CDR3 is TGTGCCAGCTCACCTCCGGGGACAGGGGGAAAAGAGACCCAGTACTTC. It translates to CASSPPGTGGKETQYF.

The chain uses TRBV19 and TRBJ2-7; a possible D gene is TRBD2 (6 bases). The CDR3 has 13 amino acids. Per the germline V gene, CDR1 is LNHDA and CDR2 is SQIVND (reference sequence). The V and J ends lost 4 bases and 3 bases respectively, with 10 bases between them. In nucleotides, the CDR3 is TGTGCCAGTAGTAGGGACTTTCTCTACGAGCAGTACTTC. As protein: CASSRDFLYEQYF. Looking up the rest from reference TRBV19 and TRBJ2-7 gives the full variable domain: DGGITQSPKYLFRKEGQNVTLSCEQNLNHDAMYWYRQDPGQGLRLIYYSQIVNDFQKGDIAEGYSVSREKKESFPLTVTSAQKNPTAFYLCASSRDFLYEQYFGPGTRLTVT.

The CDR3 here is CASSDRGAMETQYF. CDR3 DNA: TGTGCCAGCAGTGATAGGGGAGCGATGGAGACCCAGTACTTC. The rearrangement uses TRBV6-1 and TRBJ2-5; either TRBD1 or TRBD2 may fit D (5 bases each). The CDR3 has 14 amino acids. Trimming stripped 3 bases from V and 5 bases from J, with 13 bases between. The germline CDR1 and CDR2 sequences are MNHNS and SASEGT.

This clone turned up a few times. The rearrangement links TRBV30 to TRBJ1-6; no reliable D call. This CDR3 is 14 amino acids long. Per germline, CDR1 GTSNPN and CDR2 SVGIG (reference sequence). Trimming removed 5 bases at V and 6 bases at J, with 14 bases between. CDR3 sequence (DNA): TGTGCCTGGTGTGGGGATACGAGTAATTCACCCCTCCACTTT. This encodes CAWCGDTSNSPLHF.

The V and J genes are TRBV30 and TRBJ1-5; perhaps TRBD1 as D (5 bases). The CDR3 totals 14 residues. Germline CDR1 and CDR2: GTSNPN and SVGIG (reference sequence). The V end was cut by 1 base, the J end by 7 bases, with 14 bases between. The chain's CDR3 is CAWSGDGRSQPQHF. The CDR3 bases are TGTGCCTGGAGTGGGGACGGGAGGTCCCAGCCCCAGCATTTT.

V is TRBV5-6 and J is TRBJ1-3; D is possibly TRBD1 (6 bases). The CDR3 length is 15 residues. Trimming removed 3 bases from V and 3 bases from J, with 13 bases in between. CDR1 SGHDT and CDR2 YYEEEE come from the germline V gene. The CDR3 region has the DNA TGTGCCAGCAGCTCCAGAGGGGGGGTTGGAAACACCATATATTTT. It translates to CASSSRGGVGNTIYF.

This chain links TRBV6-4 with TRBJ2-6; 9 bases map to TRBD1. The CDR3 totals 16 residues. V was clipped by 6 bases and J by 2 bases; unmatched bases: 5. CDR1 is MRHNA, CDR2 SNTAGT, per germline. The CDR3 sequence: CASRATGGAGANVLTF. CDR3 sequence (DNA): TGTGCCAGCAGAGCCACAGGGGGCGCTGGGGCCAACGTCCTGACTTTC.

The chain employs TRBV18 and TRBJ1-5; 7 positions match TRBD1. After removal of 8 bases from V and 1 base from J, the junction contained 8 bases not matched to a gene. CDR3 length: 15 residues. CDR1 is KGHSH, CDR2 LQKENI, per germline. DNA for the CDR3: TGTGCCAGCCAGGGCAACAGGGGAAGCAATCAGCCCCAGCATTTT. Translating it yields CASQGNRGSNQPQHF.

The genes are TRBV15 and TRBJ2-5; D not resolved. Germline CDR1 is LNHNV and CDR2 is YYDKDF (reference sequence). This CDR3 has 15 amino acids. V was shortened by 0 bases and J by 1 base, with 9 bases between the two germline ends. The chain's CDR3 is CATSRDIGLQETQYF. For the CDR3, the DNA is TGTGCCACCAGCAGAGATATAGGTCTCCAAGAGACCCAGTACTTC.

The chain carries TRBV2 and TRBJ2-7; 10 bases agree with TRBD2. The CDR3 spans 16 residues. Germline loops: CDR1 SNHLY, CDR2 FYNNEI. V was pared by 1 base and J by 2 bases, with 5 bases of the junction left unmatched. The CDR3, as DNA: TGTGCCAGCAGTGAAGGGACTAGCGGAGCCGCCTACGAGCAGTACTTC. Residues: CASSEGTSGAAYEQYF.

The V gene is TRBV29-1, the J gene TRBJ1-4, with D possibly TRBD1 on 5 matching bases. Germline V gene sequence: CDR1 SQVTM, CDR2 ANQGSEA. This CDR3 region has 15 residues. Trimming stripped 7 bases from V and 0 bases from J, with 15 bases between. In DNA form, the CDR3 reads TGCAGCGCGGCCGGTGGGACTGCAACTAATGAAAAACTGTTTTTT. This translates into CSAAGGTATNEKLFF.

The gene calls are TRBV6-1 and TRBJ1-1; TRBD1 aligns across 8 bases. CDR1 and CDR2 from the germline V gene are MNHNS and SASEGT. Trimming cost V 4 bases and J 3 bases; bases outside gene matches: 1. The CDR3 is 13 residues long. This chain's CDR3 is CASSGQGHTEAFF. In DNA form, the CDR3 reads TGTGCCAGCAGTGGACAGGGGCACACTGAAGCTTTCTTT.

The V gene is TRBV9, the J gene TRBJ1-4; no firm D call. V lost 1 base to trimming and J lost 4 bases, with 8 bases between them. The CDR3 spans 14 residues. The germline V gene has CDR1 SGDLS and CDR2 YYNGEE. CDR3 region: CASSVRGGNEKLFF. The CDR3 DNA reads as TGTGCCAGCAGCGTAAGAGGCGGTAATGAAAAACTGTTTTTT.

The chain recombines TRBV7-2 with TRBJ2-5; D might be TRBD1 or TRBD2, each matching 5 bases. Germline V gene sequence: CDR1 SGHTA, CDR2 FQGNSA. V lost 6 bases and J lost 5, with 25 bases in between. The length of the CDR3 is 17 residues. The CDR3: CASRPEYPGRVRETQYF. CDR3 DNA sequence: TGTGCCAGCAGACCTGAGTATCCGGGGCGGGTGCGGGAGACCCAGTACTTC. The whole variable domain, remainder taken from reference TRBV7-2 and TRBJ2-5, is GAGVSQSPSNKVTEKGKDVELRCDPISGHTALYWYRQSLGQGLEFLIYFQGNSAPDKSGLPSDRFSAERTGGSVSTLTIQRTQQEDSAVYLCASRPEYPGRVRETQYFGPGTRLLVL.

The rearrangement links TRBV30 to TRBJ2-3; TRBD1 aligns across 7 bases. The ends lost 0 bases at V and 4 bases at J; junction bases unmatched: 4. The germline V gene encodes CDR1 GTSNPN and CDR2 SVGIG (reference sequence). The CDR3 has 14 residues. CDR3 in amino acids: CAWSVQTGPDTQYF. The CDR3 DNA reads as TGTGCCTGGAGTGTACAGACAGGGCCAGATACGCAGTATTTT.

The V call is TRBV19, the J call TRBJ1-3, with D hard to call. Germline lookup yields CDR1 LNHDA and CDR2 SQIVND (reference sequence). CDR3 length equals 14 residues. Trimming shortened V by 5 bases and J by 15 bases, and 23 bases separated the two germline ends. CDR3 nucleotide sequence: TGTGCCAGTAGTGTCAGTCCCACCTCCTCCACCCGATATTTT. As protein: CASSVSPTSSTRYF. Combining the CDR3 with reference TRBV19 and TRBJ1-3 gives the whole variable domain DGGITQSPKYLFRKEGQNVTLSCEQNLNHDAMYWYRQDPGQGLRLIYYSQIVNDFQKGDIAEGYSVSREKKESFPLTVTSAQKNPTAFYLCASSVSPTSSTRYFGEGSWLTVV.

The J gene is TRBJ1-4, the V gene TRBV6-5; a possible D gene is TRBD1 (6 bases). Per the germline V gene, CDR1 is MNHEY and CDR2 is SVGAGI. Trimming pared 6 bases from V and 10 bases from J, leaving 15 bases between. CDR3 length equals 13 residues. As DNA, the CDR3 is TGTGCCAGCAGATCCCGGACAGATGGAAAACTGTTTTTT. Its translation: CASRSRTDGKLFF.

CDR3 protein: CASSSPGLGYGYTF. CDR3 bases: TGTGCCAGCAGTTCCCCGGGACTCGGCTATGGCTACACCTTC. V gene TRBV27 combines with J gene TRBJ1-2, with D possibly matching TRBD1 (5 bases). Germline V gives CDR1 MNHEY, CDR2 SMNVEV (reference sequence). The CDR3 is 14 residues long. Trimming stripped 4 bases from V and 4 bases from J, with 13 bases between.

CDR3 sequence reads: CASSQGNTGQGNTEAFF. CDR3 DNA sequence: TGTGCCAGCAGCCAAGGAAACACGGGACAGGGTAACACTGAAGCTTTCTTT. J is TRBJ1-1 and V is TRBV4-2; 9 nucleotides align to TRBD1. Germline V gene sequence: CDR1 LGHNA, CDR2 YNFKEQ. V trimming: 1 base; J trimming: 2 bases; junction bases outside the gene matches: 8. The CDR3 contains 17 residues.

This clone appeared a single time. The chain has TRBV10-3 and TRBJ2-5; unclear D gene. Trimming cost V 4 bases and J 5 bases, with 17 bases left between them. Germline V gene lookup returns CDR1 ENHRY and CDR2 SYGVKD. This CDR3 is built from 15 residues. The CDR3 nucleotides are TGTGCCATCAGTGGGCCGACTGAAGGGTCGGAGACCCAGTACTTC. This encodes CAISGPTEGSETQYF.

About this clone: At one boundary the junction diverges from the germline segment, which might be a read error. V and J are TRBV15 and TRBJ2-2; either TRBD1 or TRBD2 may supply D (7 bases each). CDR3 length: 15 amino acids. Per germline, CDR1 LNHNV and CDR2 YYDKDF (reference sequence). The CDR3 region has the DNA TGTGCCACCAGCCGAGACAGGGAGGGCACCGGGGAGCTGTTTTTT. Translating it yields CATSRDREGTGELFF.

The chain combines TRBV30 with TRBJ2-7; D gene unclear. Germline lookup yields CDR1 GTSNPN and CDR2 SVGIG (reference sequence). The V gene lost 0 bases and the J gene lost 9 bases, with 9 bases spanning the gap. This CDR3 has 11 amino acids. Here the CDR3 reads CAWSVRGGQYF. CDR3 DNA sequence: TGTGCCTGGAGTGTCCGTGGCGGGCAGTACTTC.

CDR3 bases: TGTGCCACGGGGGGGGGCACGGGAGGGCCCGTCAATGAGCAGTTCTTC. It is translated as CATGGGTGGPVNEQFF. This chain uses TRBV10-3 with TRBJ2-1, with 8 bases matching TRBD2. Losses at the gene ends were 10 bases for V and 6 bases for J; bases not matched to a gene: 17. CDR3 length: 16 residues. Germline V gene sequence: CDR1 ENHRY, CDR2 SYGVKD.

V is TRBV19 and J is TRBJ2-7; TRBD1 agrees at 7 bases. This CDR3 is built from 15 residues. The ends lost 6 bases at V and 9 bases at J; junction bases unmatched: 17. The germline V gene encodes CDR1 LNHDA and CDR2 SQIVND (reference sequence). The CDR3 here is CASSLGTATFTAQYF. In DNA, the CDR3 is TGTGCCAGTAGCCTGGGGACAGCCACCTTTACGGCGCAGTACTTC.

The count of this clone is one. This sequence joins TRBV5-6 and TRBJ1-6; D is perhaps TRBD1 (5 bases). Germline-derived CDR1 and CDR2 are SGHDT and YYEEEE. Trimming took off 4 bases at V and 8 bases at J, with 13 bases between the two ends. The CDR3 is 14 residues long. The CDR3, as DNA: TGTGCCAGCAGCCCCAGGTGGGGGGATTCACCCCTCCACTTT. The encoded protein is CASSPRWGDSPLHF.

The chain links TRBV6-5 to TRBJ2-7; 10 nucleotides match TRBD1. Unmatched junction bases numbered 2, after V lost 8 bases and J lost 1 base. CDR1 is MNHEY and CDR2 is SVGAGI in the germline V gene. The CDR3 is made up of 13 amino acids. Written as DNA, the CDR3 is TGTGCCAGCGGGACAGGGGATTCCTACGAGCAGTACTTC. Translated: CASGTGDSYEQYF.